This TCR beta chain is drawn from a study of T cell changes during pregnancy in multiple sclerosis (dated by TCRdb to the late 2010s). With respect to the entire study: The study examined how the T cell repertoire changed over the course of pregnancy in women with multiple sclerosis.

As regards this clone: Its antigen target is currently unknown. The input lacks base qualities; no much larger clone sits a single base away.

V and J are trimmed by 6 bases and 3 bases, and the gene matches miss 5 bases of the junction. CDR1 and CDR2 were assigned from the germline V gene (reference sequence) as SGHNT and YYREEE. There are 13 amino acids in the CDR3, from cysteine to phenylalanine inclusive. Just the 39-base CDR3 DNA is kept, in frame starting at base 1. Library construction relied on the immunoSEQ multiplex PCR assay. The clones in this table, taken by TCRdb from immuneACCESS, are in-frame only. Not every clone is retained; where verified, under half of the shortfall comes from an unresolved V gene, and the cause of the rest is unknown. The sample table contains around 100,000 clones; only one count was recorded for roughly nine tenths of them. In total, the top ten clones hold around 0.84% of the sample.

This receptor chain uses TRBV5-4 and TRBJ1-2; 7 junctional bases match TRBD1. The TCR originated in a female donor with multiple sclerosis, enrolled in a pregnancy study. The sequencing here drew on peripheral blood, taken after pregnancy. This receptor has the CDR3 CASTFGTDYGYTF. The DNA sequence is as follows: TGTGCCAGCACCTTTGGGACAGACTATGGCTACACCTTC.